The table lists the clone carrying this T cell receptor (beta chain) with a few counts. Its antigen is still unknown. The sort gate was single viable CD3+CD4+CD8-CD45RO+ cells for memory CD4+ T cells. Serum IgG to CMV pp150, pp28, p38 and p52 defined serostatus. TCRdb's copy holds only in-frame clones and misses some; the assay was immunoSEQ multiplex PCR. The table includes some 30,000 clones, roughly 80% detected once. The record originates from a study of memory CD4+ T cells and cytomegalovirus serostatus. Across the study: Donors were healthy Belgian adults, 9 CMV seropositive and about two dozen seronegative. General study findings and limits: Median bootstrapped AUC for CMV status was roughly 0.95 originally, approximately 0.91 US-trained. The CMV-associated TCR signature appears largely within the CD4+ memory repertoire.

Per the germline V gene, CDR1 is MNHNS and CDR2 is SASEGT. The CDR3 covers 16 residues. J lost 0 bases, V lost 5 bases, and 7 bases had no gene match. This sequence originates from an adult in good health and CMV-seronegative. Some clones in this sample may be carry-over from other donors' samples. The chain employs TRBV6-1 and TRBJ1-1; TRBD1 matches at 9 bases. Input material: memory CD4+ T cells from blood. This chain's CDR3 is CASSQGTGNLNTEAFF. The CDR3 DNA follows: TGTGCCAGCAGTCAAGGGACAGGGAACTTGAACACTGAAGCTTTCTTT.